This record looks at one T cell receptor beta chain sequence and its context. The data derive from a study of blood T cell repertoires in COVID-19. Across the whole study: Spain, Italy and the United States supplied samples that represented acute and convalescent COVID-19. From T cells, B-cell-depleted T cells, or PBMCs came the material, which was cDNA or gDNA.

Only in-frame clones appear in the TCRdb table, and some are missing; sequencing was by immunoSEQ multiplex PCR. Of about 130,000 clones in the sample, about 87% were seen once. The CDR3 has 17 residues. The V end was cut by 5 bases, the J end by 0 bases, with 16 bases between. Germline V lookup: CDR1 LNHDA, CDR2 SQIVND (reference sequence). The sequenced material came from peripheral blood. The chain is built from TRBV19 and TRBJ2-2; a possible D gene is TRBD2 (6 bases). This TCR was sampled from a woman in her fifties or sixties with acute or convalescent COVID-19. The chain's CDR3 is CASSPRGGMANTGELFF. For the CDR3, the DNA is TGTGCCAGTAGTCCCCGCGGCGGGATGGCGAACACCGGGGAGCTGTTTTTT.